The clone carrying this T cell receptor (beta chain) was observed a few times. Its antigen is undetermined. This entry comes from a study of CD8 T cells in ankylosing spondylitis. Study results and caveats: One TCR beta motif, made up of several highly homologous variants, appeared characteristic of ankylosing spondylitis blood.

The germline V gene has CDR1 MNHEY and CDR2 SVGEGT. V lost 2 bases, J lost 0 bases, and 0 bases stayed unmatched. The length of the CDR3 is 15 residues. 5'-RACE, quantitative and with molecular barcodes, yielded the TCR beta libraries. TCRdb ran MiXCR on the 5' RACE reads and lists one entry per CDR3 protein. This table holds 800,000 to 900,000 distinct CDR3 sequences, roughly 10% found once. The sequencing input was blood, either unsorted or a sorted T cell fraction (not recorded which). The sequence was obtained from a male donor with ankylosing spondylitis. The chain is built from TRBV6-2 or TRBV6-3 and TRBJ2-2; 7 bases fit TRBD2. Here the CDR3 reads CASSYRGANTGELFF. The CDR3 DNA is TGTGCCAGCAGTTACCGGGGGGCGAACACCGGGGAGCTGTTTTTT.